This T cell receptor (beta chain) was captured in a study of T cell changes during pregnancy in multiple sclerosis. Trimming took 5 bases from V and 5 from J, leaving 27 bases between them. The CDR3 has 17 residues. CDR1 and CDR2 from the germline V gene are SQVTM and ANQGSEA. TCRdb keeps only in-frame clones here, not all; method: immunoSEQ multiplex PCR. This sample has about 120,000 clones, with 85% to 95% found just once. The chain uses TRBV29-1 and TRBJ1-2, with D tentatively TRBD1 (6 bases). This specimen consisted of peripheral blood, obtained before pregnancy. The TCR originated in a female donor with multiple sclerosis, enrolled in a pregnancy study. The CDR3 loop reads CSVFQGLSMPGRYGYTF. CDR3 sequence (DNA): TGCAGCGTTTTTCAGGGGTTATCCATGCCGGGCAGGTATGGCTACACCTTC.